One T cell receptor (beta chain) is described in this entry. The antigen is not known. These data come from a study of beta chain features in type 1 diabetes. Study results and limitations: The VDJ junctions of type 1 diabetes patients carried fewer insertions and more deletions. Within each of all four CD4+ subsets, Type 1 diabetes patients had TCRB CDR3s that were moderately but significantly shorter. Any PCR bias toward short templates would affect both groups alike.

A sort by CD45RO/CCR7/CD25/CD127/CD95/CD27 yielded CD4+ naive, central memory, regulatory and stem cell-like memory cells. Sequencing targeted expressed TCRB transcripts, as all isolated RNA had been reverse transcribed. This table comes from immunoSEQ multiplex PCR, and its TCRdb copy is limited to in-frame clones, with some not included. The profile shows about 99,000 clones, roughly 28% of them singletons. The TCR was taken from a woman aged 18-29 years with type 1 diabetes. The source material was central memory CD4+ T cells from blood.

In nucleotides, the CDR3 is TGTGCCAGCAGTTTGAGCGGCACTGAAGCTTTCTTT. Translating it yields CASSLSGTEAFF. V usage is TRBV6-6 and J usage is TRBJ1-1; D remains ambiguous. Germline V gene lookup returns CDR1 MNHNY and CDR2 SVGAGI (reference sequence). The CDR3 totals 12 residues. V was pared by 4 bases and J by 4 bases, with 7 bases between.